This record concerns one T cell receptor (beta chain) sequence. The target of this receptor is not known. Base qualities were left out, and no much larger clone turns up one base away. This record comes from a study of CD4+ T cells in melanoma (dated by TCRdb to the early 2020s). Study-level background: Neoantigen-specific CD4+ T cells in human melanoma were investigated in the study. The paper's findings and limits, for the study overall: Neoantigen-specific CD4+ T cells in melanoma were reported to have a range of differentiation states. Neoantigen-specific CD4+ T cells were reported to be correlated with the function of CD8+ T cells, macrophages and B cells.

Receptor libraries were prepared by the immunoSEQ multiplex PCR assay. TCRdb re-hosts the immuneACCESS table, in-frame sequences only. Its copies lack some clones; in the studies checked, an unresolved V gene accounts for under half of them, and the cause for the rest is not known. The sample contains fewer than 20,000 clones, less than 85% of them found a single time. The ten biggest clones cover 9.5% to 15% of the sample. V is pruned by 3 bases and J by 14 bases, leaving 12 bases of the junction without a gene match. Taken from cysteine to phenylalanine, the CDR3 has 14 residues. The sequence is cut down to CDR3 DNA, 42 bases in frame from base 1. The germline V gene (reference sequence) sets CDR1 to SGHNT and CDR2 to YYREEE. The donors were melanoma patients.

Here the chain combines TRBV5-4 and TRBJ2-2; TRBD2 agrees with 8 junctional bases. The sample taken for sequencing was cells from a culture (not recorded whether cultured in vitro). This TCR came from a human donor with melanoma. The encoded CDR3 is CASSSQGLAQTLFF. The nucleotide sequence is given as TGTGCCAGCAGCTCACAAGGACTAGCCCAGACCCTGTTTTTT.